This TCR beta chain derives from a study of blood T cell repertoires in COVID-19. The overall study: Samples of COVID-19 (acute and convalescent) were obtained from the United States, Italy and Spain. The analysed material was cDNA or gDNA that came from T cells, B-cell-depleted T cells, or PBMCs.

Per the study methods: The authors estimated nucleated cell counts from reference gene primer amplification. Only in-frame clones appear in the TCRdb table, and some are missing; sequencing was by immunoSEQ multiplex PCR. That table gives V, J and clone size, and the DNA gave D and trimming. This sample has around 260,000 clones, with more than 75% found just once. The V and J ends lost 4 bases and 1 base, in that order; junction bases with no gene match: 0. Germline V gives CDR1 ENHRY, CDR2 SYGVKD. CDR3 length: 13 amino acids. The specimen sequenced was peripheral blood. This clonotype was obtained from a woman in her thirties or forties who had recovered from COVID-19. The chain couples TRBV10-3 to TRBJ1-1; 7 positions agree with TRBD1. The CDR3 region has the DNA TGTGCCATCAGTGGACAGGGGAACACTGAAGCTTTCTTT. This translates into CAISGQGNTEAFF.